The 5 T cell receptor beta chains presented below share a single source sample, sequenced in a study of T cells in localized non-small cell lung cancer. Method: immunoSEQ multiplex PCR; TCRdb's copy keeps in-frame clones and lacks some. The sample has over 1,500 clones, 17% seen once. Source: normal lung tissue next to the tumor, taken before any cancer treatment. The receptors derive from a man between 40 and 75 years old with stage II squamous cell lung carcinoma.

J is TRBJ1-6 and V is TRBV9, with no clear D. V was trimmed by 0 bases and J by 3 bases, leaving 13 bases between them. This CDR3 spans 17 amino acids. The germline CDR1 and CDR2 sequences are SGDLS and YYNGEE. CDR3 coding DNA: TGTGCCAGCAGCGTAGACCCGGGAGGGAGCTATAATTCACCCCTCCACTTT. Protein sequence: CASSVDPGGSYNSPLHF.

This clone is classed as medium-sized. The chain joins TRBV11-3 to TRBJ1-1, with 12 bases fitting TRBD1. Germline V gene lookup returns CDR1 SGHNT and CDR2 YENEEA. V lost 5 bases, J lost 7 bases, and 14 bases stayed unmatched. CDR3 length: 17 residues. The CDR3 DNA is TGTGCCAGCAGCCAGCAAGGCCGGGACAGGGGGCACGGTGAAGCTTTCTTT. Translation: CASSQQGRDRGHGEAFF.

This chain uses TRBV6-8 with TRBJ1-5, with 7 nucleotides matching TRBD1. The germline V gene has CDR1 MNHGY and CDR2 SAAAGT. V lost 6 bases to trimming and J lost 4 bases; unmatched junction nucleotides: 6. CDR3 length: 14 residues. In DNA form, the CDR3 reads TGTGCCAGCAGAATTCGGACAGGTAATCAGCCCCAGCATTTT. This gives the protein CASRIRTGNQPQHF.

This clone was found a few times. The chain has TRBV30 and TRBJ2-1; D possibly corresponds to TRBD1 (5 bases). The V end was cut by 2 bases, the J end by 10 bases, with 18 bases between. This CDR3 comprises 14 residues. Germline-derived CDR1 and CDR2 are GTSNPN and SVGIG (reference sequence). The CDR3: CAWSQGVRLAEQFF. CDR3 nucleotides: TGTGCCTGGAGTCAAGGGGTCCGACTGGCAGAGCAGTTCTTC.

This rearrangement joins TRBV6-8 to TRBJ2-7; D is undetermined. Trimming removed 2 bases at V and 6 bases at J, with 14 bases between. The CDR3 length is 14 residues. Germline V gene data show CDR1 as MNHGY and CDR2 as SAAAGT. CDR3 in DNA: TGTGCCAGCAGTTACGGTTCTGCACTGGTCGAGCAGTACTTC. Residues: CASSYGSALVEQYF.